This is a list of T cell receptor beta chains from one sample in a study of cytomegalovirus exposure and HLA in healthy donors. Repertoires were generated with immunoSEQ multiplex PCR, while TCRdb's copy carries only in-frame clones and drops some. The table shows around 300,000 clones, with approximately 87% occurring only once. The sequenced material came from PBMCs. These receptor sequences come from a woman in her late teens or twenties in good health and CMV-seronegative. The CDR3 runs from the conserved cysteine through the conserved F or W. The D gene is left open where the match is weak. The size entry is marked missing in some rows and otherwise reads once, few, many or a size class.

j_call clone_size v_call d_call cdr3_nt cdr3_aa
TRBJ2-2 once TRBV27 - TGTGCCAGCAGTGCCCGAACTAGGCCCACCGGGGAGCTGTTTTTT CASSARTRPTGELFF
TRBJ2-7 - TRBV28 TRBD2 TGTGCCAGCAGTTCGGGACTAGCGGGGTTCTACGAGCAGTACTTC CASSSGLAGFYEQYF
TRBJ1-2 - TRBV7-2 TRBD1 TGTGCCAGCAGCCCCCCCGGGACAGGGGTGAGCGGCTACACCTTC CASSPPGTGVSGYTF
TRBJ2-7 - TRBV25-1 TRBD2 TGTGCCAGCAGTGACAGCGGGAGCATCTACGAGCAGTACTTC CASSDSGSIYEQYF
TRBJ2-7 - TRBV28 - TGTGCCAGCAGTTTTGGCTTCTACGAGCAGTACTTC CASSFGFYEQYF
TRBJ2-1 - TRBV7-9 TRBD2 TGTGCCAGCAGCTTAGGAGGACTAGCGGGAGTGTACAATGAGCAGTTCTTC CASSLGGLAGVYNEQFF
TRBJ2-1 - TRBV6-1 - TGTGCCAGCAGTGGGAACAGGGTCGGGTCCTACAATGAGCAGTTCTTC CASSGNRVGSYNEQFF
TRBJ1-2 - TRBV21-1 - TGTGCCAGCAGCATTAGGACAGGGAACTATGGCTACACCTTC CASSIRTGNYGYTF
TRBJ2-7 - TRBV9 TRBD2 TGTGCCAGCAGCGTAGGGGGTAGCGGGAGCTCCTACGAGCAGTACTTC CASSVGGSGSSYEQYF
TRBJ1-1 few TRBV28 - TGTGCCAGCAGGAGGCTGAACACTGAAGCTTTCTTT CASRRLNTEAFF
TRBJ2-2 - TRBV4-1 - TGCGCCAGCAGCCTAAAGACAGCCTACGCCGGGGAGCTGTTTTTT CASSLKTAYAGELFF
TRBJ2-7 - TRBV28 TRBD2 TGTGCCAGCAGTTTAGGGACTAGCGGGATTCCCTACGAGCAGTACTTC CASSLGTSGIPYEQYF
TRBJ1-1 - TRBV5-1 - TGCGCCAGCAGGGATAAGGAGCTCTTCACCACTGAAGCTTTCTTT CASRDKELFTTEAFF
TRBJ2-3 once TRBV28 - TGTGCCAGCACCCCCCGGGGGTTGGCAGATACGCAGTATTTT CASTPRGLADTQYF
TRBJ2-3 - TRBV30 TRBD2 TGTGCCTGGAGTCCGAGACTAGCGGGAGCGACAGATACGCAGTATTTT CAWSPRLAGATDTQYF
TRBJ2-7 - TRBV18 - TGTGCCAGCTCACCAGGGGAGACGCGAAGGTACGAGCAGTACTTC CASSPGETRRYEQYF
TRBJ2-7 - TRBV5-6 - TGTGCCAGCAGCTTCGGCGCGGGATCGCTTTCCGAGCAGTACTTC CASSFGAGSLSEQYF
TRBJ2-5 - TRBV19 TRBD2 TGTGCCAGTAGTCTCGGGACTAGCGGGAGGAGGGAGACCCAGTACTTC CASSLGTSGRRETQYF
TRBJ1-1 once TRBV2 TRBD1 TGTGCCAGCAGTGAAGGGCCAGGGGGTGAAGCTTTCTTT CASSEGPGGEAFF
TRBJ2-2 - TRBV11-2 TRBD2 TGTGCCAGCACCTCCAGGACTAGCGTCGGCACCGGGGAGCTGTTTTTT CASTSRTSVGTGELFF
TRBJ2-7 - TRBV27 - TGTGCCAGCAGTTTATCGCTCGTTCGTTCCAGGGACGAGCAGTACTTC CASSLSLVRSRDEQYF
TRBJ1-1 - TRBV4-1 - TGCGCCAGCAGCCAAGAGGGAGCTGGCACTGAAGCTTTCTTT CASSQEGAGTEAFF
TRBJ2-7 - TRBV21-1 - TGTGCCAGCAGCTCCCGGTTGGCCAGCGAGCAGTACTTC CASSSRLASEQYF
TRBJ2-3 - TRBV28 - TGTGCCAGCAGTTTAGGCGGAGCCCAGTATTTT CASSLGGAQYF
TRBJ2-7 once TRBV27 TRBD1 TGTGCCAGCAGGGGGACAGGGAGGGACGAGCAGTACTTC CASRGTGRDEQYF
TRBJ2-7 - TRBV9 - TGTGCCAGCAGCCCAGGGGGGTTGAGAACCTACGAGCAGTACTTC CASSPGGLRTYEQYF
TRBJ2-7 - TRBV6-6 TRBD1 TGTGCCAGCAACCGGGACAGCTCCTACGAGCAGTACTTC CASNRDSSYEQYF
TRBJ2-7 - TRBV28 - TGTGCCAGCCTTAGGACATTGAGCTCCTACGAGCAGTACTTC CASLRTLSSYEQYF